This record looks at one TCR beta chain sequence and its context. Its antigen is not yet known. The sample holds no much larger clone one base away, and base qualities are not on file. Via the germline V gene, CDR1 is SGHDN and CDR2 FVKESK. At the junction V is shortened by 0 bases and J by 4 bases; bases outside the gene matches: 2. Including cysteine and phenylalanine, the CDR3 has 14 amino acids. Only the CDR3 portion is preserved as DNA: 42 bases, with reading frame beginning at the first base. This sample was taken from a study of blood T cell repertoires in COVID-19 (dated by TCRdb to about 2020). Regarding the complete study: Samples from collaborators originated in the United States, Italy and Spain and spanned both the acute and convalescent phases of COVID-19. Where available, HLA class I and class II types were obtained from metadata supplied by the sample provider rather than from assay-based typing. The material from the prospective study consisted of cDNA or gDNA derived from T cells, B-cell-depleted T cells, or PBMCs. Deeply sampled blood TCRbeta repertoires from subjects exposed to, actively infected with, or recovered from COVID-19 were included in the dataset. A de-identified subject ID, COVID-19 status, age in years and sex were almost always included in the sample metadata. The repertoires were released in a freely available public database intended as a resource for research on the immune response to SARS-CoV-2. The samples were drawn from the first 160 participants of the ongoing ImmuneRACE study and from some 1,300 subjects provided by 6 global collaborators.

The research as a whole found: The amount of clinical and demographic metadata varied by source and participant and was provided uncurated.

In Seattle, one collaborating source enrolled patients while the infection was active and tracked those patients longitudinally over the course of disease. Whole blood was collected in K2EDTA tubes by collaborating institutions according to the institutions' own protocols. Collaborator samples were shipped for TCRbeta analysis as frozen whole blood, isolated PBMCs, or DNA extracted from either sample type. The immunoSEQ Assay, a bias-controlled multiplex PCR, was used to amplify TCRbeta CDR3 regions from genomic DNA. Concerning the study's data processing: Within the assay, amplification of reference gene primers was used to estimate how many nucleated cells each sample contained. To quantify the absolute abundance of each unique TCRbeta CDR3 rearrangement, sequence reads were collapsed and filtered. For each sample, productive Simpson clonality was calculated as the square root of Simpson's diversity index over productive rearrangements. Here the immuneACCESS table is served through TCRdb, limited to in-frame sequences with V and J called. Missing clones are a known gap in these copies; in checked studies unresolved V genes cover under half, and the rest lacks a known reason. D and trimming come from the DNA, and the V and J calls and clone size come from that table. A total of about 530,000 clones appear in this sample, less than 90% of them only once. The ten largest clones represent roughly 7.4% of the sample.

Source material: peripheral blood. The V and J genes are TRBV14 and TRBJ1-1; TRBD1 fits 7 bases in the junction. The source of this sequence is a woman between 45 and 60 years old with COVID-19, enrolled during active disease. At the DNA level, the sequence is TGTGCCAGCAGCCAAGATTGGGACAGCACTGAAGCTTTCTTT. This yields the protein CASSQDWDSTEAFF. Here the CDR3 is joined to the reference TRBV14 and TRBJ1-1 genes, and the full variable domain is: EAGVTQFPSHSVIEKGQTVTLRCDPISGHDNLYWYRRVMGKEIKFLLHFVKESKQDESGMPNNRFLAERTGGTYSTLKVQPAELEDSGVYFCASSQDWDSTEAFFGQGTRLTVV.